The present T cell receptor beta chain was sequenced within a study of blood T cell repertoires in COVID-19. Study information: Acute and convalescent COVID-19 samples came from the United States, Italy and Spain. T cells, B-cell-depleted T cells, or PBMCs provided the cDNA or gDNA that served as material.

The germline CDR1 and CDR2 sequences are KGHSH and LQKENI. Trimming at V came to 6 bases and at J to 6 bases, leaving 3 bases not matched to a gene. This CDR3 has 13 residues. Methods used by the authors: Amplification with reference gene primers provided the estimates of nucleated cell counts. TCRdb keeps only in-frame clones here, not all; method: immunoSEQ multiplex PCR. Clone size and the V and J calls come from that table; the DNA yielded D and trimming. The sample shows about 170,000 clones, about 86% of them seen only once. The chain combines TRBV18 with TRBJ1-4; 8 bases line up with TRBD1. The TCR sequence derives from a human donor with acute or convalescent COVID-19. The donor label of this sample is uncertain. Input material: peripheral blood. This CDR3 is CASSPGQDEKLFF. The DNA of the CDR3 is TGTGCCAGCTCGCCGGGACAGGATGAAAAACTGTTTTTT.